This T cell receptor beta chain was sequenced for a study of human T cells and chemical hapten exposure. The overall study: Per-sample variation in TCR yield stemmed mainly from small pooled library volume differences.

Trimming took off 10 bases at V and 3 bases at J, with 15 bases between the two ends. CDR1 is ENHRY and CDR2 is SYGVKD in the germline V gene. This CDR3 comprises 13 residues. Time point: pre-sensitization, week 0. As to treatment: therapeutic diphenylcyclopropenone sensitization with weekly scalp DPC. The donor pool consisted of alopecia patients aged 18 to 70 years, considered suitable for DPC. One entry per CDR3 protein, called by TCRdb with MiXCR from the RACE reads. The data contain 200,000 to 300,000 distinct CDR3 sequences, 7.5% to 9% of them seen just once; the ten biggest clones take up roughly 2.5%.

The sequenced sample was whole blood, obtained in connection with sensitization to the hapten diphenylcyclopropenone (DPC). The gene calls are TRBV10-3 and TRBJ1-1, with a tentative D call TRBD1 (5 bases). The TCR originated in a woman aged 35 to 49 with alopecia areata. Some clones in this sample may be carry-over from other donors' samples. CDR3 nucleotides: TGTGCCACTGGAGGGGATAGTGACACTGAAGCTTTCTTT. This translates into CATGGDSDTEAFF.